The 3 T cell receptor beta chains listed next were all sequenced from one sample in a study of cytomegalovirus exposure and HLA in healthy donors. PCR employed 60 Vbeta and 13 Jbeta primers. Assay used: immunoSEQ multiplex PCR; TCRdb lists only in-frame clones, some missing. The table records more than 95,000 clones, over 12% of them present only once. The material sequenced was PBMCs. These receptors originate from a female donor in good health and CMV-seronegative.

The V and J genes are TRBV28 and TRBJ1-3; 7 positions agree with TRBD1. CDR3 size: 14 residues. Trimming removed 6 bases from V and 3 bases from J; junction bases left unmatched: 5. Germline V gene lookup returns CDR1 MDHEN and CDR2 SYDVKM. The CDR3 DNA reads TGTGCCAGCAGCCGACAGGGCGGTGGAAACACCATATATTTT. It specifies CASSRQGGGNTIYF.

V and J are TRBV4-1 and TRBJ1-1; 8 bases map to TRBD1. Germline V CDR1 and CDR2: MGHRA, YSYEKL. The V gene end was trimmed by 4 bases and the J gene end by 1 base; junction bases not matched to a gene: 5. CDR3 length equals 15 residues. CDR3 bases: TGCGCCAGCAGCCCCGGACAGGGATCGAACACTGAAGCTTTCTTT. It yields the protein CASSPGQGSNTEAFF.

The chain couples TRBV15 to TRBJ1-2, with 8 bases that match TRBD1. V gave up 0 bases and J gave up 8 bases; unmatched junction bases: 8. Germline CDR1 reads LNHNV; CDR2 reads YYDKDF (reference sequence). The CDR3 totals 15 residues. The CDR3, as DNA: TGTGCCACCAGCAGAGATGGGTCAGGGGGCGACGGCTACACCTTC. Protein product: CATSRDGSGGDGYTF. The variable domain in full, with the rest retrieved from reference TRBV15 and TRBJ1-2, is DAMVIQNPRYQVTQFGKPVTLSCSQTLNHNVMYWYQQKSSQAPKLLFHYYDKDFNNEADTPDNFQSRRPNTSFCFLDIRSPGLGDTAMYLCATSRDGSGGDGYTFGSGTRLTVV.